This record covers a single T cell receptor (beta chain). This clonotype has only a few counts. Its antigen target is currently unknown. An end of the junction differs from the germline gene, which may be a read error. The run used an Illumina HiSeq 2500. TCRdb redid the processing of the public reads, applying fastp at Q25 and MiXCR, and retained in-frame beta chains. One record per CDR3 amino acid sequence lists the most common genes and DNA. This sample comprises about 1,100 distinct CDR3 sequences, less than 45% of them detected only once. The top ten clones comprise around two thirds of the sample. The data derive from a study (dated by TCRdb to 2016 to 2017). General notes on the study: Sequence and structural analyses were applied in the study to characterize human CD8+ TCR repertoires that recognize immunodominant viral antigens. Results and caveats for the whole study, not just this receptor: The CD8+ TCR repertoires specific to different immunodominant viral antigens were reported to be highly diverse and distinct from one another.

Material for sequencing was CD8+ T cells (not recorded whether cultured). This sequence was found in a male donor.

Here the CDR3 is given as CASSGRSTDKQYF. Read as DNA, the sequence is TGTGCCAGTAGTGGGAGATCCACAGATAAGCAGTATTTT. The V gene is TRBV19 and the J gene is TRBJ2-3; the D gene is perhaps TRBD2, on 5 matching bases. Its CDR3 holds 13 amino acids, cysteine through phenylalanine. CDR3 DNA is the only sequence kept; it has 39 bases, read in frame from the first base. From the germline V gene (reference sequence), CDR1 is LNHDA and CDR2 is SQIVND.